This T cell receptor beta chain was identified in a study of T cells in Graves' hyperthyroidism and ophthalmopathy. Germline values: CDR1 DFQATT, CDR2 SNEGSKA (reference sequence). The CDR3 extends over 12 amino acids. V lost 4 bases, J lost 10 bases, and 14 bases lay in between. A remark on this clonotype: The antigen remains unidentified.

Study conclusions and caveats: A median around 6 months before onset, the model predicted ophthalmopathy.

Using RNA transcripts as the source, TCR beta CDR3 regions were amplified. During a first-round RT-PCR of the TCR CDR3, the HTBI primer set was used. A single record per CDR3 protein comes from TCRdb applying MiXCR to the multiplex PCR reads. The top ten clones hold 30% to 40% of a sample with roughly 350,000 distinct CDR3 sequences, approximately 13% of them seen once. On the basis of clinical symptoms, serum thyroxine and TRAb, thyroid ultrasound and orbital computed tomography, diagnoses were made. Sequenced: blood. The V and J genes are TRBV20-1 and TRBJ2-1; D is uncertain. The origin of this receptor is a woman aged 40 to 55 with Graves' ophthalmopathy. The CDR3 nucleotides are TGCAGTGCTAAGAGGCGTGGCAACGAGCAGTTCTTC. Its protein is CSAKRRGNEQFF.